One and the same sample provided the 4 T cell receptor beta chains below, sequenced in a study of blood T cell repertoires in COVID-19. The table came from immunoSEQ multiplex PCR; TCRdb's copy has only in-frame clones and leaves some out. The repertoire includes 210,000 or so clones, 84% of them detected once, and roughly 7% sits in the top ten. The sample was peripheral blood. These receptors all come from an elderly woman with COVID-19, enrolled during active disease.

The V and J genes are TRBV24-1 and TRBJ2-1; 13 bases line up with TRBD2. Germline CDR1 is KGHDR and CDR2 is SFDVKD. Trimming removed 7 bases from V and 9 bases from J; junction bases left unmatched: 8. The CDR3 length is 15 residues. CDR3 sequence (DNA): TGTGCCACCAGAATGTCGGGACTAGCGGGAAGTGAGCAGTTCTTC. This sequence encodes CATRMSGLAGSEQFF.

This rearrangement joins TRBV29-1 to TRBJ2-3; weak D call: TRBD1 (5 bases). This CDR3 has 14 amino acids. Germline CDR1 reads SQVTM; CDR2 reads ANQGSEA. V gave up 4 bases and J gave up 4 bases, with 15 bases separating them. CDR3 coding DNA: TGCAGCGTTGCTGACTTTCTCAGGGCAGATACGCAGTATTTT. This gives the protein CSVADFLRADTQYF.

The chain has TRBV14 and TRBJ2-1; weak D call: TRBD2 (5 bases). The CDR3 extends over 16 amino acids. Trimming stripped 1 base from V and 7 bases from J, with 17 bases between. From germline, CDR1 is SGHDN and CDR2 FVKESK. The CDR3 DNA reads as TGTGCCAGCAGCCAAGTGTGGCGCCACACGGGGAATGAGCAGTTCTTC. This encodes CASSQVWRHTGNEQFF.

This clone appeared once. V and J are TRBV9 and TRBJ1-2; D perhaps matches TRBD1 (6 bases). This CDR3 has 13 amino acids. Between the trimmed V and J ends, which lost 0 bases and 10 bases, there was a span of 13 bases. The germline gives CDR1 SGDLS, CDR2 YYNGEE. The CDR3 protein is CASSVAQQGAYTF. The CDR3 DNA is TGTGCCAGCAGCGTAGCTCAACAGGGAGCCTACACCTTC. Complete variable domain (other parts from reference TRBV9 and TRBJ1-2): DSGVTQTPKHLITATGQRVTLRCSPRSGDLSVYWYQQSLDQGLQFLIQYYNGEERAKGNILERFSAQQFPDLHSELNLSSLELGDSALYFCASSVAQQGAYTFGSGTRLTVV.